This T cell receptor beta chain was sequenced during a study of OX40 agonist ivuxolimab in advanced cancers. Context from the whole study: The costimulatory receptor OX40 (CD134) was targeted by ivuxolimab, a fully human IgG2 agonistic monoclonal antibody. Intravenous ivuxolimab was administered to patients every 2 weeks at six dose levels: 0.01, 0.1, 0.3, 1.5, 3 and 10 mg/kg. Of the 50 to 55 dose-escalation patients, hepatocellular carcinoma was present in approximately 20, melanoma in roughly 15, renal cell carcinoma in 9 and head and neck cancer in 9. The dose-escalation cohort was 82.7% male with a mean age of approximately 60 years, ranging from roughly 23 to 90. Patients were allowed to have had prior anti-PD-1, anti-PD-L1 or anti-CTLA-4 therapy, and less than 45% of the dose-escalation patients had previously received checkpoint inhibitors. Partial responses were achieved by three dose-escalation patients, of whom one had hepatocellular carcinoma and two had cutaneous melanoma. Peripheral TCRbeta sequencing was intended to test whether TCR sequence diversity was altered and clonal T-cell expansion was caused by ivuxolimab. The monotherapy dose-escalation portion (N ≈ 57 patients) of the phase I ivuxolimab trial is reported in the paper. Results the study describes overall, beyond this receptor: The antigen specificity of the clonally expanded peripheral T cells was not determined. At doses of 0.1 to 3.0 mg/kg, clonal expansion of both CD4+ and CD8+ blood T cells was observed from baseline to week 6. Low levels of normalized T-cell clonal expansion were also shown by some nonresponding patients. After ivuxolimab, expanded clones were on average more numerous among CD8+ T cells than among CD4+ T cells. Partial responders in the 0.1-3.0 mg/kg groups had among the lowest normalized peripheral clonal expansion, especially among CD8+ T cells.

The germline V gene supplies CDR1 SGHNT and CDR2 YENEEA. Between the V and J ends, shortened by 5 bases and 5 bases respectively, the junction contains 15 bases. The CDR3 covers 14 residues, taking in both the cysteine and the phenylalanine. Only the CDR3 part of the read is kept: 42 bases, read in frame from the first base. With regard to this clone: Which antigen it targets is not known. No quality values exist for individual bases; no much larger clone is one base distant.

Genomic DNA was isolated from the sorted cells so that the TCRbeta CDR3 region could be sequenced. The immunoSEQ Assay was used for sequencing of TCRbeta CDR3 regions. TCRdb took this table from immuneACCESS and kept in-frame rearrangements with V and J called. Such tables lack part of the clones; where checked against another copy, unresolved V genes explain under half of the gap, and the rest is unexplained. This sample comprises some 35,000 clones, approximately 84% of them detected only once. Of the sample, around a sixth falls within the top ten clones. Patients with a history of autoimmune disease or receiving systemic immunosuppression were excluded from the trial. Peripheral blood for TCR sequencing was collected from all dose cohorts at baseline, on cycle 4 day 1, and on cycle 7 day 1. The samples were drawn from a first-in-human, open-label, multicenter phase I dose-escalation trial of ivuxolimab. Adults with locally advanced or metastatic head and neck squamous cell, hepatocellular, melanoma or renal cell carcinoma were enrolled in the trial. Before TCR sequencing, CD4+ T cells and CD8+ T cells from peripheral blood were sorted into separate populations.

The sequenced sample was CD4+ or CD8+ T cells sorted from blood, obtained in a trial of the OX40 agonist ivuxolimab. The receptor was isolated from an adult with an advanced solid tumor such as melanoma, head and neck, liver or kidney cancer. The sequence links TRBV11-3 to TRBJ1-1; a tentative D call is TRBD1 (5 bases match). CDR3 protein: CASSPPSGPTEAFF. The DNA sequence is as follows: TGTGCCAGCAGCCCCCCGTCGGGGCCGACTGAAGCTTTCTTT. With all but the CDR3 taken from the reference TRBV11-3 and TRBJ1-1 genes, the full variable domain is: EAGVVQSPRYKIIEKKQPVAFWCNPISGHNTLYWYLQNLGQGPELLIRYENEEAVDDSQLPKDRFSAERLKGVDSTLKIQPAELGDSAVYLCASSPPSGPTEAFFGQGTRLTVV.